The rows below give T cell receptor beta chains drawn from one sample of a study of blood T cells in healthy people across ages. TCRdb reanalysed the 5' RACE reads using MiXCR and keeps one entry per CDR3 protein. Of more than 1 million distinct CDR3 sequences listed, over 35% are singletons. Material for sequencing was blood. The source of these receptors is a woman aged 55-75 years in good health. The CDR3 runs from the conserved cysteine through the conserved F or W. Each record gives: CDR3 length, D gene, V gene, clone size, J gene, CDR3 protein, CDR3 DNA. D genes are given only for firm matches. Rows give clone size only sometimes, using once, few, many, or a class for an expanded clone.

>13|NA|TRBV4-1|NA|TRBJ2-1
CASSQGSGREQFF
TGCGCCAGCAGCCAAGGCTCGGGGAGAGAGCAGTTCTTC
>14|NA|TRBV14|few|TRBJ2-3
CASSQGTDPDTQYF
TGTGCCAGCAGCCAAGGAACGGACCCAGATACGCAGTATTTT
>20|TRBD2|TRBV6-1|NA|TRBJ2-1
CASSEGLAGSTRSSYNEQFF
TGTGCCAGCAGTGAGGGACTAGCGGGTTCCACTCGATCCTCCTACAATGAGCAGTTCTTC
>13|NA|TRBV3-1|few|TRBJ2-3
CASSPHERGTQYF
TGTGCCAGCAGCCCCCACGAAAGGGGTACGCAGTATTTT
>17|TRBD2|TRBV11-2|NA|TRBJ2-3
CASSSRLGTSGTDTQYF
TGTGCCAGCAGCTCGAGATTAGGGACTAGCGGCACAGATACGCAGTATTTT
>16|NA|TRBV21-1|NA|TRBJ1-5
CASSMLKDSYNQPQHF
TGTGCCAGCAGCATGCTCAAGGACAGCTATAATCAGCCCCAGCATTTT
>15|NA|TRBV4-2|NA|TRBJ2-4
CASSQEVGGTSIQYF
TGTGCCAGCAGCCAAGAGGTGGGAGGGACAAGCATTCAGTACTTC
>13|NA|TRBV7-2|NA|TRBJ2-7
CASSGWSSYEQYF
TGTGCCAGCAGCGGATGGTCTTCCTACGAGCAGTACTTC
>16|TRBD1|TRBV4-1|few|TRBJ2-2
CASSLGQGANTGELFF
TGCGCCAGCAGCCTCGGACAGGGGGCGAACACCGGGGAGCTGTTTTTT
>12|NA|TRBV9|many|TRBJ2-5
CASSVQGETQYF
TGTGCCAGCAGCGTCCAGGGGGAGACCCAGTACTTC
>13|NA|TRBV9|NA|TRBJ2-7
CASSVGEGWEQYF
TGTGCCAGCAGCGTAGGAGAAGGTTGGGAGCAGTACTTC
>11|NA|TRBV2|few|TRBJ1-2
CASRGPLGYTF
TGTGCCAGCCGAGGGCCCTTGGGCTACACCTTC
>15|NA|TRBV20-1|NA|TRBJ1-5
CSARDLRTGNQPQHF
TGCAGTGCTAGAGATTTGAGGACTGGCAATCAGCCCCAGCATTTT
>17|TRBD2|TRBV25-1|NA|TRBJ2-3
CASSLYSGTSLTDTQYF
TGTGCCAGCAGTTTATACTCCGGGACTAGTTTAACAGATACGCAGTATTTT
>16|TRBD2|TRBV2|NA|TRBJ2-1
CASSERWGLAGGEQFF
TGTGCCAGCAGTGAACGATGGGGACTAGCGGGAGGTGAGCAGTTCTTC
>14|NA|TRBV18|NA|TRBJ2-1
CASSPGREYNEQFF
TGTGCCAGCTCACCAGGGCGGGAATACAATGAGCAGTTCTTC
>12|NA|TRBV6-5|NA|TRBJ2-3
CASSYAGDTQYF
TGTGCCAGCAGTTATGCGGGAGATACGCAGTATTTT
>16|NA|TRBV12-3/TRBV12-4|NA|TRBJ2-3
CASSGRAKGKADTEYF
TGTGCCAGCTCGGGGCGGGCAAAAGGGAAAGCAGATACGGAGTATTTT
>13|TRBD2|TRBV20-1|NA|TRBJ2-5
CSAWGLAGETQYF
TGCAGTGCTTGGGGACTAGCGGGAGAGACCCAGTACTTC
>14|NA|TRBV7-9|few|TRBJ1-2
CASSTTGRIYGYTF
TGTGCCAGCAGTACTACCGGACGGATCTATGGCTACACCTTC
>15|TRBD2|TRBV6-5|NA|TRBJ2-7
CASTTLSGILYEQYF
TGTGCCAGCACCACCCTTAGCGGGATCCTATACGAGCAGTACTTC
>14|TRBD2|TRBV29-1|once|TRBJ2-7
CSAQLAGGGNEQYF
TGCAGCGCTCAACTAGCGGGAGGAGGTAATGAGCAGTACTTC
>13|NA|TRBV7-9|NA|TRBJ2-3
CASSFVSPETQYF
TGTGCCAGCAGCTTCGTAAGTCCGGAGACGCAGTATTTT
>13|NA|TRBV29-1|NA|TRBJ2-5
CSVEGPLGETQYF
TGCAGCGTTGAGGGGCCTTTGGGGGAGACCCAGTACTTC
>14|NA|TRBV27|NA|TRBJ1-4
CASSGGAGGEKLFF
TGTGCCAGCAGTGGAGGCGCTGGGGGTGAAAAACTGTTTTTT
>13|NA|TRBV27|NA|TRBJ2-1
CASKGHSEREQFF
TGTGCCAGCAAGGGGCATTCCGAACGGGAGCAGTTCTTC
>15|NA|TRBV6-6|NA|TRBJ1-6
CASRNAWTERSPLHF
TGTGCCAGCAGGAATGCCTGGACAGAACGGTCACCCCTCCACTTT
>16|TRBD2|TRBV28|NA|TRBJ2-7
CASSAELARSAYEQYF
TGTGCCAGCAGTGCGGAACTAGCGCGAAGCGCCTACGAGCAGTACTTC
>13|NA|TRBV20-1|few|TRBJ1-3
CSAIQGSGNTIYF
TGCAGTGCTATCCAGGGTTCTGGAAACACCATATATTTT
>15|TRBD1|TRBV2|NA|TRBJ2-5
CASSLTGTGFHEQYF
TGTGCCAGCAGCCTGACCGGGACAGGGTTTCATGAGCAGTACTTC
>16|TRBD2|TRBV7-2|NA|TRBJ2-1
CASSLVLAGGRGEQFF
TGTGCCAGCAGCTTAGTTCTAGCGGGAGGAAGGGGTGAGCAGTTCTTC
>17|TRBD2|TRBV27|NA|TRBJ2-1
CASSLSLGLAGVNEQFF
TGTGCCAGCAGTTTATCCCTTGGACTAGCGGGAGTTAATGAGCAGTTCTTC
>15|NA|TRBV12-3/TRBV12-4|NA|TRBJ2-7
CASRERPDRRNEQYF
TGTGCCAGCAGGGAACGCCCTGACAGGCGGAATGAGCAGTACTTC
>11|NA|TRBV29-1|many|TRBJ2-7
CSVGRVYEQYF
TGCAGCGTTGGAAGGGTCTACGAGCAGTACTTC
>15|TRBD2|TRBV5-1|few|TRBJ2-7
CASSSQTSGTYEQYF
TGCGCCAGCAGCTCCCAGACTAGCGGAACCTACGAGCAGTACTTC
>14|TRBD1|TRBV2|few|TRBJ1-6
CASSGGQYNSPLHF
TGTGCCAGCAGTGGGGGACAGTATAATTCACCCCTCCACTTT
>13|NA|TRBV6-2/TRBV6-3|NA|TRBJ2-5
CACRGSADLEQYF
TGTGCCTGCAGGGGTTCAGCAGATCTGGAGCAGTACTTC
>16|TRBD1|TRBV7-9|few|TRBJ2-7
CASSPQGQGTSYEQYF
TGTGCCAGCAGCCCCCAGGGACAGGGTACTTCCTACGAGCAGTACTTC
>14|NA|TRBV18|NA|TRBJ2-5
CASSPPDVQETQYF
TGTGCCAGCTCACCCCCGGACGTCCAAGAGACCCAGTACTTC
>15|TRBD2|TRBV2|NA|TRBJ2-5
CASSNRGRDQETQYF
TGTGCCAGCAGTAATCGCGGGAGGGACCAAGAGACCCAGTACTTC
>14|NA|TRBV20-1|few|TRBJ2-3
CSAPRGASTDTQYF
TGCAGTGCACCCCGGGGTGCTAGCACAGATACGCAGTATTTT
>14|NA|TRBV10-3|few|TRBJ2-7
CAISEDSGDYEQYF
TGTGCCATCAGTGAGGATAGCGGAGACTACGAGCAGTACTTC
>15|NA|TRBV20-1|few|TRBJ1-6
CSAVYGGNYNSPLHF
TGCAGTGCCGTGTATGGGGGAAACTATAATTCACCCCTCCACTTT
>14|NA|TRBV27|few|TRBJ1-1
CASSGRAMNTEAFF
TGTGCCAGCTCGGGACGGGCTATGAACACTGAAGCTTTCTTT
>17|NA|TRBV27|NA|TRBJ1-5
CASSSWGAGLDNQPQHF
TGTGCCAGCAGTTCCTGGGGGGCAGGGTTGGACAATCAACCCCAGCATTTT
>13|NA|TRBV6-2/TRBV6-3|NA|TRBJ2-1
CASSYHPYNEQFF
TGTGCCAGCAGTTACCATCCCTACAATGAGCAGTTCTTC
>11|NA|TRBV11-2|once|TRBJ1-1
CASVIGSEAFF
TGTGCCAGCGTGATCGGTTCTGAAGCTTTCTTT
>14|NA|TRBV29-1|few|TRBJ1-5
CSVGSNASNQPQHF
TGCAGCGTAGGGTCGAACGCCTCCAATCAGCCCCAGCATTTT
>16|TRBD2|TRBV9|few|TRBJ2-3
CASSARLAGETDTQYF
TGTGCCAGCAGCGCCCGACTAGCGGGAGAGACAGATACGCAGTATTTT